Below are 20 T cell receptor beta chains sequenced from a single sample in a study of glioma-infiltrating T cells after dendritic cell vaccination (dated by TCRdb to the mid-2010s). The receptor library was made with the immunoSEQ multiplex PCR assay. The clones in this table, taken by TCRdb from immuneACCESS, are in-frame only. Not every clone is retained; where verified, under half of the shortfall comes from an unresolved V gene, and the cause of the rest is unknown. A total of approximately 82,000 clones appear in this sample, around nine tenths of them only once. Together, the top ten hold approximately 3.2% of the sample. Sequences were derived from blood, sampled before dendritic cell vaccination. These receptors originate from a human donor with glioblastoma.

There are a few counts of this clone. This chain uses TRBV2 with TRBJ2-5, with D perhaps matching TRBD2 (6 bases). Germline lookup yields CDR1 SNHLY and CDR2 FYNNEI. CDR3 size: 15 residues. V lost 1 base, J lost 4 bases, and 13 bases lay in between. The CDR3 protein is CASSEGPSGGETQYF. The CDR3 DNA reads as TGTGCCAGCAGTGAAGGTCCTTCCGGGGGAGAGACCCAGTACTTC.

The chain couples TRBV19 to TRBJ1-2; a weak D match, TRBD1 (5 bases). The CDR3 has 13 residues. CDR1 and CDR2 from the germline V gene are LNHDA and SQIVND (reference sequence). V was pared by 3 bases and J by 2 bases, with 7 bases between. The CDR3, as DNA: TGTGCCAGTAGTATGGAGGGGAACTATGGCTACACCTTC. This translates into CASSMEGNYGYTF.

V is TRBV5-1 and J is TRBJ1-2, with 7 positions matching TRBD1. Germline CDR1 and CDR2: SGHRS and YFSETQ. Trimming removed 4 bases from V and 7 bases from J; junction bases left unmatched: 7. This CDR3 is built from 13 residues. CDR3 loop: CASSPGTASGYTF. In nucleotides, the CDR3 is TGCGCCAGCAGCCCAGGGACAGCCTCTGGCTACACCTTC.

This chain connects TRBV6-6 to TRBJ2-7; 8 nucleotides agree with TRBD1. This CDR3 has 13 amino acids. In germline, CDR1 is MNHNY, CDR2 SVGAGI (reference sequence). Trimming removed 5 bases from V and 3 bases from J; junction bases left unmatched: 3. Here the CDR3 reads CASSMGQDYEQYF. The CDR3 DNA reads TGTGCCAGCAGTATGGGACAGGACTACGAGCAGTACTTC.

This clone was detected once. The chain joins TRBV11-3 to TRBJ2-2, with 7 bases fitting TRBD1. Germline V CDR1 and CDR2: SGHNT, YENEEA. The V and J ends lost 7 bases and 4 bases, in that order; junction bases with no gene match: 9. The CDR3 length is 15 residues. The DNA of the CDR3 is TGTGCCAGCACACAGGGGACCGGCGGCACCGGGGAGCTGTTTTTT. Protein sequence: CASTQGTGGTGELFF.

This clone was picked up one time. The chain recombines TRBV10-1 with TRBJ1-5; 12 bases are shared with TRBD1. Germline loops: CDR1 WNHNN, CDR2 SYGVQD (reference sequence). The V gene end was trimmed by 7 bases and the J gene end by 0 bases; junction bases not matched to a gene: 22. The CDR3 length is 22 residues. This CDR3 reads CASITNWGQGAPRVYSNQPQHF. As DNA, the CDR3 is TGCGCCAGCATCACGAACTGGGGACAGGGGGCTCCGAGGGTGTATAGCAATCAGCCCCAGCATTTT.

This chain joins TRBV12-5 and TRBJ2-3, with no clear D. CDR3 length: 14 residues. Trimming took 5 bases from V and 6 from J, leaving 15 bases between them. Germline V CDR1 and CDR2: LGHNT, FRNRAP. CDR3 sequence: CASGTSSAGDTQYF. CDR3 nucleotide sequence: TGTGCTAGTGGTACCTCGTCGGCAGGCGATACGCAGTATTTT.

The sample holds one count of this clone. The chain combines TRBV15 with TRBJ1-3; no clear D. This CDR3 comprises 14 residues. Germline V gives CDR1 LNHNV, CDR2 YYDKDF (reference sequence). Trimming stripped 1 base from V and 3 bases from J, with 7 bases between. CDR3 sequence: CATSRGQDGNTIYF. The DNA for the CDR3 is TGTGCCACCAGCAGAGGGCAGGATGGAAACACCATATATTTT.

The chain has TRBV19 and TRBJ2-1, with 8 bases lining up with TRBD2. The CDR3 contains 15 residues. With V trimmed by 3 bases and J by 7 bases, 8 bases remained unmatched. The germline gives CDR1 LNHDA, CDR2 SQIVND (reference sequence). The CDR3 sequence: CASSIGGGFKNEQFF. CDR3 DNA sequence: TGTGCCAGTAGTATCGGGGGGGGCTTCAAGAATGAGCAGTTCTTC.

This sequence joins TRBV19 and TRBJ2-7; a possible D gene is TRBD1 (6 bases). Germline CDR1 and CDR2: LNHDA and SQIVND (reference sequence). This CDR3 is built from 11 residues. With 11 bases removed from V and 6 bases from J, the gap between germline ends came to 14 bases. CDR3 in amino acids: CAFPRGREQYF. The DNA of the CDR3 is TGTGCCTTCCCCAGGGGTCGCGAGCAGTACTTC.

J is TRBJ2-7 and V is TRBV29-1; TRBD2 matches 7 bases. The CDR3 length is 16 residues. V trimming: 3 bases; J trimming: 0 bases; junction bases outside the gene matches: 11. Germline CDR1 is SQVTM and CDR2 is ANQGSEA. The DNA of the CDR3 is TGCAGCGTTGAGGTTTTCCGGGCTAGCGGCTCCTACGAGCAGTACTTC. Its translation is CSVEVFRASGSYEQYF.

The CDR3 reads CASSLGSGASSPYEQYF. Written as DNA, the CDR3 is TGTGCCAGCAGCTTAGGTAGTGGTGCTAGTTCCCCCTACGAGCAGTACTTC. The V and J genes are TRBV7-2 and TRBJ2-7; D is unclear. The CDR3 consists of 17 residues. Germline V lookup: CDR1 SGHTA, CDR2 FQGNSA. Trimming took off 1 base at V and 2 bases at J, with 18 bases between the two ends.

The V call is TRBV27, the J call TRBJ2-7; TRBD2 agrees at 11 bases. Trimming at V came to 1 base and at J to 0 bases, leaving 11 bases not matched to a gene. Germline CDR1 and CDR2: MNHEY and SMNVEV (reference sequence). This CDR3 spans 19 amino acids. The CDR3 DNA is TGTGCCAGCAGTTTATTGGGTAGCGGGAGGGCCCTGAGCTCCTACGAGCAGTACTTC. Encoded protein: CASSLLGSGRALSSYEQYF.

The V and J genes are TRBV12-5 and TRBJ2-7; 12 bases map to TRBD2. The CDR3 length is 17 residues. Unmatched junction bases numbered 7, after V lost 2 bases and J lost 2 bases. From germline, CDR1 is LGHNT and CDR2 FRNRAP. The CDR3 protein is CASGLTTGTSGPYEQYF. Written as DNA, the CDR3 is TGTGCTAGTGGTTTGACCACCGGGACTAGCGGGCCCTACGAGCAGTACTTC.

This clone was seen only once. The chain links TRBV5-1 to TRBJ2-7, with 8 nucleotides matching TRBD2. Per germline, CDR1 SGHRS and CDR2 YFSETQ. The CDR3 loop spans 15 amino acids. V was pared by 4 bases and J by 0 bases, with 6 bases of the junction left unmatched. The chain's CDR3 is CASSSSGESSYEQYF. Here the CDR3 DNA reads TGCGCCAGCAGCAGTAGCGGGGAGAGCTCCTACGAGCAGTACTTC.

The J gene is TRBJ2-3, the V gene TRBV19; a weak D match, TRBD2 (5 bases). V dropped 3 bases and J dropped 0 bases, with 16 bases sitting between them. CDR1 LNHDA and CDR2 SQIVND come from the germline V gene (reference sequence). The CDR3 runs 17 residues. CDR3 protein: CASSIDSREASTDTQYF. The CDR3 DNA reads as TGTGCCAGTAGTATCGACTCGAGGGAAGCTAGCACAGATACGCAGTATTTT.

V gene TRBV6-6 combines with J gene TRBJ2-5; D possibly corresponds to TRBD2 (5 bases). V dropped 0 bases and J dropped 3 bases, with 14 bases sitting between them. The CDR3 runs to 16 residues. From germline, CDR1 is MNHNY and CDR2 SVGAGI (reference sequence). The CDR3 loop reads CASSYSSRRREETQYF. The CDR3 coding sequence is TGTGCCAGCAGTTACTCGAGTCGGAGGCGTGAAGAGACCCAGTACTTC.

CDR3 DNA: TGTGCCAGCAGCTCGATGCGTGGCGGGGAGCTGTTTTTT. Amino acid sequence: CASSSMRGGELFF. The rearrangement uses TRBV7-3 and TRBJ2-2, with D hard to call. Germline CDR1 is SGHTA and CDR2 is FQGTGA. Trimming left V 4 bases short and J 7 bases short, with 10 bases between. The CDR3 loop spans 13 amino acids.

CDR3 amino acids: CASSMLWTGVFQPQHF. The CDR3, as DNA: TGTGCCAGTAGTATGTTGTGGACAGGGGTTTTTCAGCCCCAGCATTTT. The rearrangement uses TRBV19 and TRBJ1-5; 9 bases match TRBD1. The V and J ends lost 3 bases and 6 bases, in that order; junction bases with no gene match: 9. Germline assignment: CDR1 LNHDA and CDR2 SQIVND (reference sequence). The CDR3 covers 16 residues.

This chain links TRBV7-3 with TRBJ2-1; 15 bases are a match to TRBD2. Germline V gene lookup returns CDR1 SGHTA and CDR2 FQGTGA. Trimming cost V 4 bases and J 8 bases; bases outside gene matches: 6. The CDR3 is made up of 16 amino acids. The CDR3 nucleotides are TGTGCCAGCAGCTCGGGACTAGCGGGAGGTGACGATGAGCAGTTCTTC. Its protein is CASSSGLAGGDDEQFF.